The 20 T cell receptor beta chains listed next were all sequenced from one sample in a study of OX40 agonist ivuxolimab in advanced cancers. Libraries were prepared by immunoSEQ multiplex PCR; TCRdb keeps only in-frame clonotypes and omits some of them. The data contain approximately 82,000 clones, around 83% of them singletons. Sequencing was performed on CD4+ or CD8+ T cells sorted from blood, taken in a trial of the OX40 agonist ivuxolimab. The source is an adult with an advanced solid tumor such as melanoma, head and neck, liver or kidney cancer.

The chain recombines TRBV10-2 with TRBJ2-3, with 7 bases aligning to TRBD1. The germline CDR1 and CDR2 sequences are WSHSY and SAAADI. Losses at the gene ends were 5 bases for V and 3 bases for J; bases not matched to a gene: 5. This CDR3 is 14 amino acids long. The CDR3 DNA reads TGCGCCAGCAGTTACAGGGGTAGGACAGATACGCAGTATTTT. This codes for CASSYRGRTDTQYF.

The CDR3 here is CASSLGGSRAGNQPQHF. Written as DNA, the CDR3 is TGCGCCAGCAGCTTGGGGGGCAGTAGGGCCGGCAATCAGCCCCAGCATTTT. This chain links TRBV5-1 with TRBJ1-5; TRBD1 is a possible D gene (5 bases). The V gene's germline CDR1 is SGHRS and CDR2 YFSETQ. This CDR3 is 17 amino acids long. Trimming shortened V by 0 bases and J by 2 bases, and 15 bases separated the two germline ends.

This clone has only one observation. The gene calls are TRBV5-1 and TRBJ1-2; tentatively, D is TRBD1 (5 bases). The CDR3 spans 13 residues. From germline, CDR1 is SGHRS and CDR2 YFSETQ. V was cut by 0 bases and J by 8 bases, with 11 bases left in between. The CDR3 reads CASSLEGAVGYTF. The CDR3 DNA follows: TGCGCCAGCAGCTTGGAAGGGGCCGTCGGCTACACCTTC.

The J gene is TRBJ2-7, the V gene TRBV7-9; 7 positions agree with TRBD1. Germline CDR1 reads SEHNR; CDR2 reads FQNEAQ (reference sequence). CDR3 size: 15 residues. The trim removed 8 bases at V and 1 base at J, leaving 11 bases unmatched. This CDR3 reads CASAAPDRVSYEQYF. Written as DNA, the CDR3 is TGTGCCAGCGCCGCCCCCGACAGGGTTTCCTACGAGCAGTACTTC. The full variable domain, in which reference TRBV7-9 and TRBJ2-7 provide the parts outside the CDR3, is DTGVSQNPRHKITKRGQNVTFRCDPISEHNRLYWYRQTLGQGPEFLTYFQNEAQLEKSRLLSDRFSAERPKGSFSTLEIQRTEQGDSAMYLCASAAPDRVSYEQYFGPGTRLTVT.

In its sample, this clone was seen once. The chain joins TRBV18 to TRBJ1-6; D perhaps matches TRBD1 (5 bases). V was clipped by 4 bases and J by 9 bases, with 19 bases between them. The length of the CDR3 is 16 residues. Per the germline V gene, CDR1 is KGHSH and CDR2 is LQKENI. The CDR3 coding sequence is TGTGCCAGCTCACTCCTACTGGGGGAAGTGGGTTCACCCCTCCACTTT. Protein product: CASSLLLGEVGSPLHF. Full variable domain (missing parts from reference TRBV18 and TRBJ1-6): NAGVMQNPRHLVRRRGQEARLRCSPMKGHSHVYWYRQLPEEGLKFMVYLQKENIIDESGMPKERFSAEFPKEGPSILRIQQVVRGDSAAYFCASSLLLGEVGSPLHFGNGTRLTVT.

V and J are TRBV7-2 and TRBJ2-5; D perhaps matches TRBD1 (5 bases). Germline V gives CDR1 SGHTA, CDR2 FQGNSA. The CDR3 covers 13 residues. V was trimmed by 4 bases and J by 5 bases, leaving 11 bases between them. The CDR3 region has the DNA TGTGCCAGCAGCTCACAGGCCCCGGAGACCCAGTACTTC. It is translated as CASSSQAPETQYF. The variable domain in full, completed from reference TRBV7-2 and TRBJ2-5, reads GAGVSQSPSNKVTEKGKDVELRCDPISGHTALYWYRQSLGQGLEFLIYFQGNSAPDKSGLPSDRFSAERTGGSVSTLTIQRTQQEDSAVYLCASSSQAPETQYFGPGTRLLVL.

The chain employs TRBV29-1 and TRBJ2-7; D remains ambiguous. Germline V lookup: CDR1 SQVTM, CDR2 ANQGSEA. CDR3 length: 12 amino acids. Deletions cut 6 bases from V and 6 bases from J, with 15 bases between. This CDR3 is CSVEQFVGEQYF. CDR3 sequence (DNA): TGCAGCGTCGAACAATTCGTCGGCGAGCAGTACTTC.

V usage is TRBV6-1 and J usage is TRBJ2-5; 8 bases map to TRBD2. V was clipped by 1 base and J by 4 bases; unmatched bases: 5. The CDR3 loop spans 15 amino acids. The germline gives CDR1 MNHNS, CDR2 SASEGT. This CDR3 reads CASSEDPGGGETQYF. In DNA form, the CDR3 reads TGTGCCAGCAGTGAAGACCCGGGGGGGGGAGAGACCCAGTACTTC.

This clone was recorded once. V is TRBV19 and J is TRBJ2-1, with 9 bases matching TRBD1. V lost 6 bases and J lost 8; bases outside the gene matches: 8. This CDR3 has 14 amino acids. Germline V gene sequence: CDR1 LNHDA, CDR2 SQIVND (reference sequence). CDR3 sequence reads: CASRWTGALDEQFF. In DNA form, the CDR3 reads TGTGCCAGTAGGTGGACAGGGGCATTAGATGAGCAGTTCTTC.

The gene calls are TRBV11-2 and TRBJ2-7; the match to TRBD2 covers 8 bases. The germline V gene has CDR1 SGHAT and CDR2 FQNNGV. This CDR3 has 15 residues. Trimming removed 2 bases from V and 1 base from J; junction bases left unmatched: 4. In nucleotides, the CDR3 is TGTGCCAGCAGCTTAAATCGGGGGGGATCCTACGAGCAGTACTTC. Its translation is CASSLNRGGSYEQYF.

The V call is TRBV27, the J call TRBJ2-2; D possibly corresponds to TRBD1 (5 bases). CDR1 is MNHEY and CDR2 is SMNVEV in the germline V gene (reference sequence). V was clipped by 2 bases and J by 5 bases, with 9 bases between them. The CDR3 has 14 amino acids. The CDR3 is CASSLVRATGELFF. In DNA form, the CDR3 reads TGTGCCAGCAGTTTAGTCAGGGCGACCGGGGAGCTGTTTTTT.

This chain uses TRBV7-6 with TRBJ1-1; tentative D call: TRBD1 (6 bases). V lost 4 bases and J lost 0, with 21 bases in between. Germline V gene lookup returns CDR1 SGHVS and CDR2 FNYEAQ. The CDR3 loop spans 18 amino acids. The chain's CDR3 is CASSSQGGGASVNTEAFF. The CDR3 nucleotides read TGTGCCAGCAGCTCTCAGGGAGGGGGAGCGTCAGTGAACACTGAAGCTTTCTTT.

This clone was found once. For the CDR3, the DNA is TGTGCCAGCAGTGAACGGACAGGGGTGTTGGGTCAGCCCCAGCATTTT. It is translated as CASSERTGVLGQPQHF. This rearrangement joins TRBV6-1 to TRBJ1-5; 9 bases are a match to TRBD1. The V gene end was trimmed by 2 bases and the J gene end by 6 bases; junction bases not matched to a gene: 8. CDR1 and CDR2 (germline): MNHNS, SASEGT. The CDR3 contains 16 residues.

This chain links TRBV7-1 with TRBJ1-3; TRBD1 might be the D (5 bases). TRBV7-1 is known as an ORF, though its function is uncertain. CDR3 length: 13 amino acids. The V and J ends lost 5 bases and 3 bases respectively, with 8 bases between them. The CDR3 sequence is CASSQDSGNTIYF. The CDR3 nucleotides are TGTGCCAGCAGCCAAGACAGTGGAAACACCATATATTTT.

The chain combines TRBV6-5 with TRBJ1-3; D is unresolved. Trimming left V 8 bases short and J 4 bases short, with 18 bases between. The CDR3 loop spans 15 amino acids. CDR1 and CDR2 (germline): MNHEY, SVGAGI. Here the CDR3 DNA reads TGTGCCAGCGGACGTGCGGGTAGGGCCGGAAACACCATATATTTT. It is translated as CASGRAGRAGNTIYF.

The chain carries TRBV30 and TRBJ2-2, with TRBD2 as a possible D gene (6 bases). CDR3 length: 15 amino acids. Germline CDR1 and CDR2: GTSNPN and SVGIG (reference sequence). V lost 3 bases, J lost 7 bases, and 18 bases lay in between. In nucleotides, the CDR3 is TGTGCCTGGAGCGCAGGGTTCCGGGAGATCGGGGAGCTGTTTTTT. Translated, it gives CAWSAGFREIGELFF.

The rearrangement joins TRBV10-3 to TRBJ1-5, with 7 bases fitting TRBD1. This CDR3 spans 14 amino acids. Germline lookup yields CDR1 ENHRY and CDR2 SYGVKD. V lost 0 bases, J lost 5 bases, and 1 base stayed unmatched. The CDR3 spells CAISESTGYQPQHF. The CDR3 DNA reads TGTGCCATCAGTGAGTCGACAGGGTATCAGCCCCAGCATTTT.

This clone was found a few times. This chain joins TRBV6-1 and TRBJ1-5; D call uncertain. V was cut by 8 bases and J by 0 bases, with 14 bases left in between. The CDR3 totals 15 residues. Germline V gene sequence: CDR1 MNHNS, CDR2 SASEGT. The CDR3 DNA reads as TGTGCCAGCCTCGGGAGGGCCTATAGCAATCAGCCCCAGCATTTT. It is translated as CASLGRAYSNQPQHF.

CDR3 in DNA: TGTGCCAGCAGTGCCCTGGGTACCACTGAAGCTTTCTTT. Residues: CASSALGTTEAFF. V and J are TRBV2 and TRBJ1-1; D is uncertain. CDR1 is SNHLY and CDR2 is FYNNEI in the germline V gene. The CDR3 sequence is 13 residues long. Trimming left V 4 bases short and J 4 bases short, with 10 bases between.

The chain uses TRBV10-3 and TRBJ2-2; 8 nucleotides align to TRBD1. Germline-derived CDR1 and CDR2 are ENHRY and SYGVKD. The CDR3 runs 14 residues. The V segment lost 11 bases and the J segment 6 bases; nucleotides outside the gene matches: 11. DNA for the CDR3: TGTGCCTCGCAGGGGGCCGTGGACTCCGGGGAGCTGTTTTTT. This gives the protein CASQGAVDSGELFF.